This TCR beta chain was sequenced during a study of T cell responses to AZD1222 COVID-19 vaccine. Overall study findings and caveats: Donors were chiefly white British, with a greater number of females, and clonal diversity was perhaps underestimated.

The table lists this clone with a few counts. Antigen specificity is unknown. Repertoires were generated with immunoSEQ multiplex PCR, while TCRdb's copy carries only in-frame clones and drops some. The sample lists about 120,000 clones, 80% to 90% occurring once. Per germline, CDR1 MDHEN and CDR2 SYDVKM. The V end was cut by 2 bases, the J end by 5 bases, with 9 bases between. The CDR3 runs to 13 residues. This receptor was obtained from an adult in good health. This chain connects TRBV28 to TRBJ2-5; D perhaps matches TRBD2 (5 bases). The sample was peripheral blood, taken on day 0 of MenACWY control vaccination. The CDR3 region is CASSLEGEETQYF. The CDR3 bases are TGTGCCAGCAGTTTAGAGGGCGAGGAGACCCAGTACTTC. The whole variable domain, filled in from reference TRBV28 and TRBJ2-5, reads DVKVTQSSRYLVKRTGEKVFLECVQDMDHENMFWYRQDPGLGLRLIYFSYDVKMKEKGDIPEGYSVSREKKERFSLILESASTNQTSMYLCASSLEGEETQYFGPGTRLLVL.